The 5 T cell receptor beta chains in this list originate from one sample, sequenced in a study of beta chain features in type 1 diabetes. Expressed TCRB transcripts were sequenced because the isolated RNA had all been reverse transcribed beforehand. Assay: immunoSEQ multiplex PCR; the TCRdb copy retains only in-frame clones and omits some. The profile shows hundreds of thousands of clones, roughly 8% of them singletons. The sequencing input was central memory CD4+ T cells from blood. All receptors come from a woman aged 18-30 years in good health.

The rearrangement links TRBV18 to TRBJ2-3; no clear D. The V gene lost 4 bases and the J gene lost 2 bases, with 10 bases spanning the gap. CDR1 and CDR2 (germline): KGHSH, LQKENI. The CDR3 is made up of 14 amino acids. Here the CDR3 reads CASSLLGLTDTQYF. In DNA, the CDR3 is TGTGCCAGCTCACTTCTCGGGCTCACAGATACGCAGTATTTT.

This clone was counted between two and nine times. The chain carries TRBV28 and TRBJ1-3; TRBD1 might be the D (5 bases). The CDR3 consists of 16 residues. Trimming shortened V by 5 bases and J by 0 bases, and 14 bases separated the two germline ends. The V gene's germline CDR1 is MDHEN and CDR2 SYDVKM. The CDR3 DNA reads TGTGCCAGCAGTCCCCGGACAAAAAACTCTGGAAACACCATATATTTT. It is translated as CASSPRTKNSGNTIYF. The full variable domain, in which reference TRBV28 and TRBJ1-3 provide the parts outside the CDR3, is DVKVTQSSRYLVKRTGEKVFLECVQDMDHENMFWYRQDPGLGLRLIYFSYDVKMKEKGDIPEGYSVSREKKERFSLILESASTNQTSMYLCASSPRTKNSGNTIYFGEGSWLTVV.

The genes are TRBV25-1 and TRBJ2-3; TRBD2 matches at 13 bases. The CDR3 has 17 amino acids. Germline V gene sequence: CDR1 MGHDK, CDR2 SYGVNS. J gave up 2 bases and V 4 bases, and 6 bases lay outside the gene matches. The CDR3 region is CASSGGTSGTNTDTQYF. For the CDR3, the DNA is TGTGCCAGCAGTGGGGGGACTAGCGGGACCAACACAGATACGCAGTATTTT.

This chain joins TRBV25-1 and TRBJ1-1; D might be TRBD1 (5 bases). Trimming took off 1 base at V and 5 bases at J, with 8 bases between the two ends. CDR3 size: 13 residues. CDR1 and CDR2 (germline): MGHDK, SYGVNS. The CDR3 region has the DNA TGTGCCAGCAGTGAATTATGGGGGACTGAAGCTTTCTTT. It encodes CASSELWGTEAFF.

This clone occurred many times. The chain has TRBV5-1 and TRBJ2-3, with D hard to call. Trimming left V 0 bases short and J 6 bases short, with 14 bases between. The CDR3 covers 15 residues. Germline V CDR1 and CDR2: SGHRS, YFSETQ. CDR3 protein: CASSLERSVGDTQYF. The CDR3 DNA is TGCGCCAGCAGCTTGGAAAGGAGTGTCGGGGATACGCAGTATTTT. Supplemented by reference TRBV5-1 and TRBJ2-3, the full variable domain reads KAGVTQTPRYLIKTRGQQVTLSCSPISGHRSVSWYQQTPGQGLQFLFEYFSETQRNKGNFPGRFSGRQFSNSRSEMNVSTLELGDSALYLCASSLERSVGDTQYFGPGTRLTVL.